This entry features one T cell receptor beta chain sequence. The antigen remains undetermined. PCR amplification relied on 60 Vbeta primers (plus 13 Jbeta primers). TCRdb keeps only in-frame clones here, not all; method: immunoSEQ multiplex PCR. The profile covers some 190,000 clones, with about four fifths appearing a single time and 1.9% taken by the ten largest. These data come from a study of cytomegalovirus exposure and HLA in healthy donors. Study-level information: Clustering assigned 81% of the roughly 400 genotyped donors to the Caucasian-associated ancestry cluster.

This CDR3 region has 16 residues. Germline CDR1 is LNHNV and CDR2 is YYDKDF (reference sequence). Between the trimmed V and J ends, which lost 5 bases and 1 base, there was a span of 14 bases. Points from the study as a whole: Many donors carried some public TCRs, although rarity characterized most TCR sequences. Approximately 17,000 TCR beta sequences were associated with HLA alleles at 0.05 false discovery rate in a later analysis. Because they were indistinguishable, some V segments, including TRBV6-2 and TRBV6-3, were excluded.

This chain links TRBV15 with TRBJ2-2; D gene uncertain. The sequence derives from a woman in her 30s in good health and CMV-seronegative. Sequenced: PBMCs. The CDR3 loop is CATSPRWLENTGELFF. CDR3 bases: TGTGCCACCAGCCCCCGGTGGCTAGAGAACACCGGGGAGCTGTTTTTT.